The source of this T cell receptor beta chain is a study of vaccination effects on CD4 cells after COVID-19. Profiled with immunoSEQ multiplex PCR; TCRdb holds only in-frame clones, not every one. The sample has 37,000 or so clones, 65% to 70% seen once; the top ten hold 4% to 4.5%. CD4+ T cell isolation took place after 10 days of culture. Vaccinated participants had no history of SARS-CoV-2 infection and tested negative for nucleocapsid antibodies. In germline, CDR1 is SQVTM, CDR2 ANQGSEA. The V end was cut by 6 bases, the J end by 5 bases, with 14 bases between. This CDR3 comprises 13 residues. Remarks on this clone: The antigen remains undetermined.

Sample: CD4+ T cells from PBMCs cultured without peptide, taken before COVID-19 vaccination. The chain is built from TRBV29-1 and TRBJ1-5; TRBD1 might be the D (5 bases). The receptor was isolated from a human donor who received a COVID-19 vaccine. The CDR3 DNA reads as TGCAGCGTCGTGACAGACCGGGATCAGCCCCAGCATTTT. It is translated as CSVVTDRDQPQHF.